The 14 T cell receptor beta chains given below trace back to one sample, sequenced in a study of cytomegalovirus exposure and HLA in healthy donors. 13 Jbeta primers and 60 Vbeta primers were used for the PCR. Clones were sequenced by immunoSEQ multiplex PCR, and TCRdb holds only the in-frame ones, with some missing. In the table there are 95,000 to 130,000 clones, about four fifths of which are singletons. What was sequenced was PBMCs. The receptors originated from a woman aged 25 to 45 in good health and CMV-seronegative.

The CDR3 reads CATSRAAGKREAFF. The CDR3 nucleotides read TGTGCCACCAGCAGGGCGGCAGGGAAGAGGGAAGCTTTCTTT. The chain employs TRBV15 and TRBJ1-1; D possibly corresponds to TRBD1 (5 bases). Germline assignment: CDR1 LNHNV and CDR2 YYDKDF (reference sequence). The CDR3 has 14 residues. The germline V and J ends were trimmed by 3 bases and 8 bases, with 16 bases remaining between them.

The J gene is TRBJ2-5, the V gene TRBV10-1; D unclear. The tail of the sequence fits TRBJ2-7 better, so the J call may be wrong. The CDR3 is 12 amino acids. Germline CDR1 and CDR2: WNHNN and SYGVQD (reference sequence). Here the CDR3 reads CASSESRSEQYF. CDR3 DNA sequence: TGCGCCAGCAGTGAGTCAAGGAGCGAGCAGTACTTC.

The V gene is TRBV5-6, the J gene TRBJ2-5; TRBD1 matches at 8 bases. The CDR3 covers 13 residues. The trim removed 3 bases at V and 4 bases at J, leaving 2 bases unmatched. Germline CDR1 is SGHDT and CDR2 is YYEEEE. This CDR3 reads CASSSQGGETQYF. The CDR3 bases are TGTGCCAGCAGCTCACAGGGGGGAGAGACCCAGTACTTC. Drawing the rest from reference TRBV5-6 and TRBJ2-5, the complete variable domain is DAGVTQSPTHLIKTRGQQVTLRCSPKSGHDTVSWYQQALGQGPQFIFQYYEEEERQRGNFPDRFSGHQFPNYSSELNVNALLLGDSALYLCASSSQGGETQYFGPGTRLLVL.

The chain employs TRBV28 and TRBJ2-1; D might be TRBD1 (6 bases). V was clipped by 5 bases and J by 8 bases, with 19 bases between them. The CDR3 has 15 amino acids. Germline CDR1 MDHEN, CDR2 SYDVKM. CDR3 residues: CASSPVGRRGDEQFF. CDR3 DNA sequence: TGTGCCAGCAGTCCCGTTGGTCGCAGGGGAGATGAGCAGTTCTTC. Full variable domain (outside the CDR3, taken from reference TRBV28 and TRBJ2-1): DVKVTQSSRYLVKRTGEKVFLECVQDMDHENMFWYRQDPGLGLRLIYFSYDVKMKEKGDIPEGYSVSREKKERFSLILESASTNQTSMYLCASSPVGRRGDEQFFGPGTRLTVL.

This clone has a single count. The chain has TRBV7-9 and TRBJ2-7, with 12 bases that match TRBD1. CDR3 length: 15 amino acids. Germline CDR1 SEHNR, CDR2 FQNEAQ (reference sequence). J gave up 4 bases and V 4 bases, and 5 bases lay outside the gene matches. The CDR3 region is CASSWGTGGFYEQYF. The CDR3 region has the DNA TGTGCCAGCAGCTGGGGGACAGGGGGCTTTTACGAGCAGTACTTC.

V usage is TRBV7-6 and J usage is TRBJ2-3; tentatively, D is TRBD2 (6 bases). Trimming pared 5 bases from V and 11 bases from J, leaving 14 bases between. Germline assignment: CDR1 SGHVS and CDR2 FNYEAQ. This CDR3 is 12 amino acids long. The CDR3 sequence is CASSRRDSQQYF. DNA of the CDR3: TGTGCCAGCAGCCGCCGGGACTCGCAGCAGTATTTT.

The rearrangement uses TRBV5-1 and TRBJ2-5; possible D gene TRBD2, 5 bases. The J call is uncertain, as TRBJ2-7 better fits the DNA end. Germline assignment: CDR1 SGHRS and CDR2 YFSETQ. CDR3 size: 13 residues. The CDR3 nucleotides are TGCGCCAGCAGCACCAACCGAGAGGGCGAGCAGTACTTC. This codes for CASSTNREGEQYF.

This chain links TRBV5-5 with TRBJ1-5; D uncertain. The V end was cut by 1 base, the J end by 9 bases, with 11 bases between. Per germline, CDR1 SGHKS and CDR2 YYEKEE (reference sequence). The CDR3 runs 13 residues. CDR3 loop: CASSLSGVGPQHF. The CDR3 region has the DNA TGTGCCAGCAGCTTGTCGGGAGTTGGGCCCCAGCATTTT.

The chain recombines TRBV2 with TRBJ1-2, with D tentatively TRBD1 (6 bases). CDR3 length: 12 residues. V lost 9 bases, J lost 7 bases, and 15 bases lay in between. Germline CDR1 SNHLY, CDR2 FYNNEI. The CDR3 DNA sequence: TGTGCCAGTGGACAGTCAGAAGGTGGCTACACCTTC. Translated, it gives CASGQSEGGYTF.

CDR3 sequence: CASSLAWGNEQYF. The DNA of the CDR3 is TGTGCCAGCAGCCTGGCGTGGGGCAACGAGCAGTACTTC. V usage is TRBV7-9 and J usage is TRBJ2-7; tentatively, D is TRBD1 (5 bases). This CDR3 has 13 residues. Germline CDR1 SEHNR, CDR2 FQNEAQ (reference sequence). Trimming removed 5 bases at V and 5 bases at J, with 13 bases between.

The genes are TRBV18 and TRBJ1-1; 7 bases are a match to TRBD1. Losses at the gene ends were 4 bases for V and 8 bases for J; bases not matched to a gene: 7. Germline lookup yields CDR1 KGHSH and CDR2 LQKENI. This CDR3 has 13 amino acids. In DNA, the CDR3 is TGTGCCAGCTCACAGGGACAGTTCCTGGAAGCTTTCTTT. Encoded protein: CASSQGQFLEAFF.

This clone has just a few counts. This chain links TRBV7-8 with TRBJ1-1; D is unresolved. Germline V lookup: CDR1 SGHVS, CDR2 FQNEAQ. The CDR3 runs 13 residues. V was trimmed by 2 bases and J by 7 bases, leaving 11 bases between them. CDR3 residues: CASSLSFGSEAFF. CDR3 bases: TGTGCCAGCAGCTTATCTTTTGGCAGTGAAGCTTTCTTT.

The chain links TRBV5-1 to TRBJ2-7; D not resolved. V lost 0 bases to trimming and J lost 4 bases, with 8 bases between them. Germline lookup yields CDR1 SGHRS and CDR2 YFSETQ. The CDR3 has 13 amino acids. CDR3 protein: CASSLASGYEQYF. The CDR3 DNA reads TGCGCCAGCAGCTTGGCGTCCGGTTACGAGCAGTACTTC.

The V call is TRBV9, the J call TRBJ2-5, with TRBD2 identical over 8 bases. In germline, CDR1 is SGDLS, CDR2 YYNGEE. This CDR3 spans 16 amino acids. J gave up 4 bases and V 0 bases, and 8 bases lay outside the gene matches. The CDR3 spells CASSVEVAGGRETQYF. The DNA of the CDR3 is TGTGCCAGCAGCGTAGAGGTGGCGGGAGGAAGAGAGACCCAGTACTTC.